This is a list of T cell receptor beta chains from one sample in a study of blood T cell repertoires in COVID-19. Sequencing was performed with immunoSEQ multiplex PCR; in TCRdb, only in-frame clones are kept and a portion is missing. The sample comprises a few hundred thousand clones, 65% to 90% of which are singletons, and around 7% rests with the top ten. The material sequenced was peripheral blood. These receptors originate from a woman aged 45 to 65 with acute or convalescent COVID-19. CDR3s include the opening cysteine and the closing phenylalanine or tryptophan. Each record gives: clone size, V gene, D gene, J gene, CDR3 protein, CDR3 DNA. D genes are given only for firm matches. The listing skips clone size in some rows; elsewhere it reads once, few, many or a size class.

.,TRBV19,TRBD1,TRBJ1-6,CATEGQGDSPLHF,TGTGCCACCGAGGGACAGGGAGATTCACCCCTCCACTTT
.,TRBV19,.,TRBJ1-4,CASSSSSSPATNEKLFF,TGTGCCAGTAGTTCCTCTAGCAGCCCGGCAACTAATGAAAAACTGTTTTTT
.,TRBV7-2,.,TRBJ1-5,CASSFEERGPQHF,TGTGCCAGCAGCTTTGAGGAAAGAGGGCCCCAGCATTTT
.,TRBV2,TRBD1,TRBJ1-6,CASRGTGRESPLHF,TGTGCCAGCAGAGGGACAGGGCGGGAATCACCCCTCCACTTT
.,TRBV2,.,TRBJ2-3,CASSETPGTSTDTQYF,TGTGCCAGCAGTGAAACCCCGGGAACTAGCACAGATACGCAGTATTTT
.,TRBV5-1,.,TRBJ2-7,CASSLVDEQYF,TGCGCCAGCAGCTTGGTAGACGAGCAGTACTTC
.,TRBV7-2,TRBD2,TRBJ2-3,CASRVGLAGGVTDTQYF,TGTGCCAGCAGGGTCGGACTAGCGGGGGGTGTCACAGATACGCAGTATTTT
.,TRBV5-1,.,TRBJ1-4,CASSPSTTNEKLFF,TGCGCCAGCAGTCCGAGCACAACTAATGAAAAACTGTTTTTT
.,TRBV24-1,TRBD2,TRBJ2-1,CATSSGRTYNEQFF,TGTGCCACCAGTAGCGGGAGGACCTACAATGAGCAGTTCTTC
.,TRBV7-2,.,TRBJ1-6,CASSLAAGNNSPLHF,TGTGCCAGCAGCTTAGCGGCGGGGAATAATTCACCCCTCCACTTT
.,TRBV29-1,.,TRBJ1-1,CSVLGGVQRYTEAFF,TGCAGCGTACTAGGAGGGGTACAAAGGTACACTGAAGCTTTCTTT
once,TRBV7-3,TRBD2,TRBJ2-2,CASSLPSGGAAGELFF,TGTGCCAGCAGCCTTCCCAGCGGGGGGGCCGCCGGGGAGCTGTTTTTT
.,TRBV29-1,.,TRBJ1-1,CSVERGGGKNTEAFF,TGCAGCGTTGAGAGGGGGGGCGGCAAGAACACTGAAGCTTTCTTT
.,TRBV4-3,TRBD1,TRBJ2-7,CASSQEDRGSPYEQYF,TGCGCCAGCAGCCAAGAGGACAGGGGGTCCCCCTACGAGCAGTACTTC
.,TRBV4-3,.,TRBJ1-2,CASSQDNRAAGYTF,TGCGCCAGCAGCCAAGATAACAGGGCGGCTGGCTACACCTTC
.,TRBV25-1,.,TRBJ1-4,CASSRRGSGEKLFF,TGTGCCAGCAGCCGCAGGGGTTCCGGAGAAAAACTGTTTTTT
.,TRBV19,TRBD2,TRBJ2-2,CASSGRTLLAGGTNTGELFF,TGTGCCAGTAGCGGACGTACCCTACTAGCGGGGGGCACGAACACCGGGGAGCTGTTTTTT
.,TRBV5-1,.,TRBJ2-1,CASSSSGFSYNEQFF,TGCGCCAGCAGCTCCAGCGGGTTCTCCTACAATGAGCAGTTCTTC
.,TRBV2,.,TRBJ2-2,CASNYGGRRTGELFF,TGTGCCAGCAACTATGGGGGGAGGCGCACCGGGGAGCTGTTTTTT
.,TRBV27,TRBD1,TRBJ1-2,CASRPGQNYGYTF,TGTGCCAGCAGGCCGGGACAGAACTATGGCTACACCTTC
few,TRBV28,.,TRBJ1-2,CASSLGGVGRPDYGYTF,TGTGCCAGCAGTTTAGGGGGAGTGGGGAGGCCCGACTATGGCTACACCTTC
.,TRBV5-8,.,TRBJ2-7,CASSEGVTYEQYF,TGTGCCAGCAGCGAAGGGGTAACCTACGAGCAGTACTTC
.,TRBV28,.,TRBJ1-3,CASSLATVNTIYF,TGTGCCAGCAGTTTGGCGACAGTTAACACCATATATTTT
.,TRBV18,TRBD1,TRBJ1-6,CASSPPDRGLYNSPLHF,TGTGCCAGCTCACCACCGGACAGGGGCCTCTATAATTCACCCCTCCACTTT
.,TRBV7-3,TRBD2,TRBJ2-1,CASSLIGGGAGEQFF,TGTGCCAGCAGCTTAATTGGCGGGGGGGCCGGTGAGCAGTTCTTC
.,TRBV4-1,TRBD1,TRBJ1-5,CASSQDPRTGAINQPQHF,TGCGCCAGCAGCCAAGATCCTCGGACAGGGGCTATCAATCAGCCCCAGCATTTT
.,TRBV19,.,TRBJ2-1,CASSRKRSLHEQFF,TGTGCCAGTAGTAGAAAGCGGTCCCTTCATGAGCAGTTCTTC